Shown below are 25 T cell receptor gamma chains from a single sample sequenced in a study of intestinal T cells in coeliac disease. Genomic DNA came from ten roughly 5.2-µm formalin-fixed paraffin-embedded scrolls per case. TRG repertoires were amplified with LymphoTrack primers from about 200 ng of biopsy DNA. TCRdb called clones anew from the multiplex PCR reads with CATT. The sample consists of some 860 gamma-chain clones, around 40% of them appearing once. Sequenced: a duodenal biopsy. These receptors were collected from a human donor who served as a control with a normal duodenal biopsy, not a healthy volunteer.

There are a few counts of this clone. The protein recorded in TCRdb matches a much larger clone and deviates from this DNA's translation at residue 2, suggesting a read error; the protein here is obtained by translating the DNA. CDR3 sequence (DNA): TGTACCACCTGGGACAGGCCTCATTATAAGAAACTCTTT. Amino acids: CTTWDRPHYKKLF. The chain combines TRGV3 with TRGJ1 or TRGJ2. Germline CDR1 reads VTNTFY; CDR2 reads YDVSTARD (reference sequence). The CDR3 has 13 residues.

This clone is labeled as large. V gene TRGV4 combines with J gene TRGJ1 or TRGJ2. This CDR3 contains 16 residues. Germline V gene data show CDR1 as EGSTGY and CDR2 as YDSYTSSV. V was pared by 9 bases and J by 3 bases, with 20 bases of the junction left unmatched. The CDR3 nucleotides read TGTGCCACCCCACATACTGAGAGGGGGGGTTATTATAAGAAACTCTTT. Translating gives CATPHTERGGYYKKLF.

The V and J genes are TRGV3 and TRGJ1 or TRGJ2. This CDR3 contains 14 residues. Germline V gene lookup returns CDR1 VTNTFY and CDR2 YDVSTARD (reference sequence). J gave up 6 bases and V 0 bases, and 8 bases lay outside the gene matches. The CDR3 here is CATWDRPSIYKKLF. CDR3 DNA: TGTGCCACCTGGGACAGGCCTAGTATTTATAAGAAACTCTTT.

On this clone: TCRdb pairs this DNA with a much larger clone's protein that differs at residue 9, likely a read error; the protein shown was translated from the DNA. The chain combines TRGV8 with TRGJP1. Losses at the gene ends were 0 bases for V and 6 bases for J; bases not matched to a gene: 7. Germline V gives CDR1 VENAVY, CDR2 YDSYNSRV. The CDR3 covers 15 residues. CDR3 sequence: CATWDRRGAGWFKIF. CDR3 DNA sequence: TGTGCCACCTGGGATAGGCGGGGCGCTGGTTGGTTCAAGATATTT.

In this sample, this clone turned up a few times. The chain carries TRGV8 and TRGJ1 or TRGJ2. There are 14 residues in the CDR3. Germline CDR1 is VENAVY and CDR2 is YDSYNSRV. The CDR3 DNA is TGTGCACCTGGGATAACTCGCTTTTTCGCTAAGAAACTCTTT. Protein: CAPGITRFFAKKLF.

Remarks on this clone: This DNA's translation and the protein TCRdb lists, from a much larger clone, do not match at residue 3, likely due to a read error; the protein shown is translated from the DNA. The genes are TRGV3 and TRGJ1 or TRGJ2. This CDR3 contains 13 residues. Germline CDR1 reads VTNTFY; CDR2 reads YDVSTARD (reference sequence). The CDR3 loop reads CAAWDRPHYKKLF. The CDR3 DNA reads TGTGCCGCCTGGGACAGGCCTCATTATAAGAAACTCTTT.

A word on this clone: A clone one base away is much larger, so this may be a read error. Other nucleotide sequences from this sample produce the same CDR3. This rearrangement joins TRGV2 to TRGJP2. The CDR3 sequence is 17 residues long. CDR1 EGSNGY and CDR2 YDSYNSKV come from the germline V gene. Trimming cost V 0 bases and J 6 bases; bases outside gene matches: 13. The CDR3 nucleotides read TGTGCCACCTGGGACGGGCATCTTCGGGTTTGTGATTGGATCAAGACGTTT. Translation gives CATWDGHLRVCDWIKTF.

The rearrangement joins TRGV10 to TRGJ1 or TRGJ2. TRGV10 is annotated as an ORF whose role is uncertain. Trimming took 8 bases from V and 5 from J; bases not matched to a gene: 4. The length of the CDR3 is 11 residues. Here the CDR3 DNA reads TGTGCTGCGTGGGCCCATTATAAGAAACTCTTT. This encodes CAAWAHYKKLF.

V and J are TRGV10 and TRGJ1 or TRGJ2. TRGV10 is known as an ORF, though its function is uncertain. V was clipped by 8 bases and J by 3 bases; unmatched bases: 14. The CDR3 is 15 residues long. The CDR3, as DNA: TGTGCTGCGTGGGATTCCCAAGCTTCTTATTATAAGAAACTCTTT. This codes for CAAWDSQASYYKKLF.

The rearrangement links TRGV8 to TRGJ1 or TRGJ2. This CDR3 region has 11 residues. The junction had 3 bases not matched to a gene; V was cut back by 3 bases and J by 7 bases. Germline V lookup: CDR1 VENAVY, CDR2 YDSYNSRV. CDR3 amino acids: CATWDSYKKLF. The DNA for the CDR3 is TGTGCCACCTGGGATTCCTATAAGAAACTCTTT.

This clone was detected only a few times. The rearrangement joins TRGV10 to TRGJP1. TRGV10 is an open reading frame whose function is uncertain. V was pared by 13 bases and J by 4 bases, with 16 bases of the junction left unmatched. This CDR3 has 15 amino acids. CDR3 residues: CAGVGFGGTGWFKIF. The CDR3 DNA sequence: TGTGCTGGCGTGGGATTTGGGGGCACTGGTTGGTTCAAGATATTT.

The chain recombines TRGV2 with TRGJ1 or TRGJ2. Germline CDR1 is EGSNGY and CDR2 is YDSYNSKV. V dropped 12 bases and J dropped 3; count of bases not matched to a gene: 14. This CDR3 spans 13 amino acids. For the CDR3, the DNA is TGTGCCGACCTGGGTCGTTGTTATTATAAGAAACTCTTT. Protein sequence: CADLGRCYYKKLF.

This clone was counted between two and nine times. The rearrangement uses TRGV8 and TRGJP2. Germline-derived CDR1 and CDR2 are VENAVY and YDSYNSRV. The CDR3 runs to 16 residues. CDR3 in DNA: TGTGCACCTGGGATGGGGGCATATAGTAGTGATTGGATCAAGACGTTT. Translating it yields CAPGMGAYSSDWIKTF.

CDR3 in amino acids: CAPGMGSSDWIKTF. The CDR3 DNA reads as TGTGCACCTGGGATGGGGAGTAGTGATTGGATCAAGACGTTT. V and J are TRGV8 and TRGJP2. Germline V CDR1 and CDR2: VENAVY, YDSYNSRV. CDR3 length equals 14 residues.

This clone occurred a few times. This sequence may be a read error, since a much larger clone differs from it by one base. The gene calls are TRGV3 and TRGJ1 or TRGJ2. Germline loops: CDR1 VTNTFY, CDR2 YDVSTARD (reference sequence). The CDR3 runs to 15 residues. The CDR3 nucleotides are TGTGCCACCTGGGACGGGTACAAGAATTATTATAAGAAACTCTTC. Residues: CATWDGYKNYYKKLF.

The rearrangement joins TRGV3 to TRGJ1 or TRGJ2. This CDR3 has 13 amino acids. Germline loops: CDR1 VTNTFY, CDR2 YDVSTARD (reference sequence). V gave up 5 bases and J gave up 7 bases; unmatched junction bases: 11. CDR3 in DNA: TGTGCCACCTGGGGACAGGCGTGGTATAAGAAACTCTTT. Its protein is CATWGQAWYKKLF.

This clone was counted between two and nine times. A far larger clone differs by one base, so this is likely a read error. Other DNA variants within this sample encode the same CDR3. The chain carries TRGV10 and TRGJ1 or TRGJ2. TRGV10 is an ORF, and what it does is uncertain. With 8 bases clipped from V and 2 bases from J, the junction kept 10 bases outside the gene matches. The CDR3 runs to 14 residues. The CDR3 protein is CAAWTHGDYYKKLF. Written as DNA, the CDR3 is TGTGCTGCGTGGACCCACGGAGATTATTATAAGAAACTCTTT.

Remarks on this clone: TCRdb pairs this DNA with a much larger clone's protein that differs at residue 7, likely a read error; the protein shown was translated from the DNA. DNA of the CDR3: TGTGCCACCTGGGATGGGCTTTATTATAAGAAACTCTTT. The encoded protein is CATWDGLYYKKLF. The chain links TRGV4 to TRGJ1 or TRGJ2. The junction had 2 bases not matched to a gene; V was cut back by 0 bases and J by 3 bases. CDR1 EGSTGY and CDR2 YDSYTSSV come from the germline V gene. This CDR3 comprises 13 residues.

V is TRGV9 and J is TRGJ1 or TRGJ2. The CDR3 totals 9 residues. V lost 5 bases to trimming and J lost 16 bases; unmatched junction nucleotides: 8. Germline assignment: CDR1 GITISATS and CDR2 ISYDGTV (reference sequence). CDR3 coding DNA: TGTGCCTTGTGGGGAAGAAACCTCTTT. This codes for CALWGRNLF.

V and J are TRGV10 and TRGJP1. TRGV10 counts as an open reading frame of uncertain function. With V trimmed by 8 bases and J by 6 bases, 10 bases remained unmatched. The CDR3 totals 14 residues. CDR3 region: CAAWDEGAGWFKIF. CDR3 nucleotide sequence: TGTGCTGCGTGGGATGAGGGCGCTGGTTGGTTCAAGATATTT.

V is TRGV4 and J is TRGJ1 or TRGJ2. V trimming: 6 bases; J trimming: 6 bases; junction bases outside the gene matches: 11. Germline values: CDR1 EGSTGY, CDR2 YDSYTSSV. The CDR3 extends over 13 amino acids. The CDR3 is CATWPGIIYKKLF. CDR3 nucleotide sequence: TGTGCCACCTGGCCAGGAATTATTTATAAGAAACTCTTT.

This clone was seen a handful of times. This chain connects TRGV10 to TRGJP1. TRGV10 is annotated as an ORF whose role is uncertain. The CDR3 consists of 11 residues. CDR3 in amino acids: CANTTGWFKIF. In nucleotides, the CDR3 is TGTGCAAATACCACTGGTTGGTTCAAGATATTT.

This chain uses TRGV3 with TRGJ1 or TRGJ2. V was clipped by 6 bases and J by 10 bases; unmatched bases: 9. CDR1 is VTNTFY, CDR2 YDVSTARD, per germline (reference sequence). The CDR3 extends over 11 amino acids. Written as DNA, the CDR3 is TGTGCCACCTGGACAGGAAACAAGAAACTCTTT. This sequence encodes CATWTGNKKLF.

In the case of this clone: A single base is all that separates this from a far larger clone, so a read error is likely. This sample also contains other DNA sequences that code for the same CDR3. This sequence joins TRGV10 and TRGJ1 or TRGJ2. TRGV10 is flagged as an ORF with uncertain function. The CDR3 extends over 14 amino acids. The CDR3 DNA is TGTGCTGCGTGGGATTGGAATGATGATTACAAGAAACTCTTT. It is translated as CAAWDWNDDYKKLF.

There are a few counts of this clone. The chain employs TRGV10 and TRGJP1. TRGV10 is labeled an ORF, and its function is uncertain. This CDR3 contains 15 residues. V gave up 8 bases and J gave up 3 bases; unmatched junction bases: 10. The CDR3 DNA reads TGTGCTGCGTGGGGATCTGGGGCCACTGGTTGGTTCAAGATATTT. It codes for CAAWGSGATGWFKIF.